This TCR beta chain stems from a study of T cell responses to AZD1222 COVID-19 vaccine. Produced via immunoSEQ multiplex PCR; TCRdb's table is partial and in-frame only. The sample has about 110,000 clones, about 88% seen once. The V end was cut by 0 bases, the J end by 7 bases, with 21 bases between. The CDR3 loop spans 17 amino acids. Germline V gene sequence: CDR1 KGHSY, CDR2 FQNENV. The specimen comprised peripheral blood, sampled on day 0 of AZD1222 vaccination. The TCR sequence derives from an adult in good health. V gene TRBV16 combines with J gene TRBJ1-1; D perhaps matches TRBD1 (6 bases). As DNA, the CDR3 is TGTGCCAGCAGCCAATCAGTGGGGGGCGGCAAAGCGGGTGAAGCTTTCTTT. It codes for CASSQSVGGGKAGEAFF.